One sample yielded the 21 T cell receptor beta chains listed below, sequenced in a study of blood T cells in healthy people across ages. Primed by a sample-barcoded 5' primer and a J-beta primer mix, a second PCR proceeded for roughly 6 to 12 cycles. Each CDR3 protein gets one entry after TCRdb re-called the 5' RACE reads with MiXCR. The sample includes about 1.4 million distinct CDR3 sequences, approximately 59% of them seen just once. Sample: blood. These receptors all stem from a man between 18 and 29 years old in good health.

This chain connects TRBV20-1 to TRBJ1-2; D remains unclear. The CDR3 spans 10 residues. Germline V gene sequence: CDR1 DFQATT, CDR2 SNEGSKA (reference sequence). Trimming stripped 6 bases from V and 2 bases from J, with 4 bases between. CDR3 DNA sequence: TGCAGTGCGAGCAACTATGGCTACACCTTC. Residues: CSASNYGYTF.

This clonotype appeared a single time. The chain uses TRBV25-1 and TRBJ1-1, with D perhaps TRBD1 (5 bases). CDR3 length: 15 residues. From germline, CDR1 is MGHDK and CDR2 SYGVNS. V lost 3 bases to trimming and J lost 3 bases, with 14 bases between them. The CDR3 nucleotides are TGTGCCAGCAGTGAGTGGGGACCCCAGGACACTGAAGCTTTCTTT. It specifies CASSEWGPQDTEAFF.

V usage is TRBV4-1 and J usage is TRBJ2-4; 7 nucleotides match TRBD1. The J call may be in error: the DNA end matches TRBJ2-7 better. The CDR3 totals 14 residues. Germline CDR1 and CDR2: MGHRA and YSYEKL. CDR3 sequence reads: CASSPTGKTYEQYF. CDR3 nucleotides: TGCGCCAGCAGCCCGACAGGGAAAACCTACGAGCAGTACTTC.

The V and J genes are TRBV20-1 and TRBJ2-3, with 12 bases identical to TRBD2. The CDR3 has 18 residues. V was clipped by 3 bases and J by 0 bases; unmatched bases: 10. Germline CDR1 DFQATT, CDR2 SNEGSKA (reference sequence). DNA of the CDR3: TGCAGTGCTAGCGAAACTAGCGGGGGGAGTCCTAGCACAGATACGCAGTATTTT. This encodes CSASETSGGSPSTDTQYF.

The genes are TRBV27 and TRBJ2-4, with TRBD1 matching 7 bases. Germline V gene data show CDR1 as MNHEY and CDR2 as SMNVEV (reference sequence). V dropped 6 bases and J dropped 10; count of bases not matched to a gene: 3. This CDR3 comprises 11 residues. CDR3 DNA: TGTGCCAGCAGCCAACAGGGGATTCAGTACTTC. Translation: CASSQQGIQYF.

The chain links TRBV6-5 to TRBJ1-2; D remains unclear. V shed 0 bases and J shed 4 bases, with 6 bases lying between them. CDR3 length: 13 amino acids. Germline V CDR1 and CDR2: MNHEY, SVGAGI. In nucleotides, the CDR3 is TGTGCCAGCAGTTACTCTGTGGCCTATGGCTACACCTTC. Its protein is CASSYSVAYGYTF.

A few counts support this clonotype. The chain employs TRBV6-5 and TRBJ1-1; a possible D gene is TRBD1 (5 bases). Per the germline V gene, CDR1 is MNHEY and CDR2 is SVGAGI. V was cut by 7 bases and J by 4 bases, with 19 bases left in between. The CDR3 spans 15 residues. In nucleotides, the CDR3 is TGTGCCAGCACCCAAAACGGGGGGATAAGCACTGAAGCTTTCTTT. Translated: CASTQNGGISTEAFF.

The genes are TRBV28 and TRBJ2-3; the D gene is possibly TRBD2 (5 bases). Trimming pared 4 bases from V and 4 bases from J, leaving 21 bases between. The CDR3 consists of 17 residues. Germline V lookup: CDR1 MDHEN, CDR2 SYDVKM. CDR3 DNA sequence: TGTGCCAGCAGTTCCGACGGGGTGCAGCCTGTTGCAGATACGCAGTATTTT. This sequence encodes CASSSDGVQPVADTQYF.

V gene TRBV4-2 combines with J gene TRBJ2-5; possibly TRBD1 for D (8 bases). TRBJ2-7 explains the end of the DNA better; the J call may be wrong. This CDR3 is 15 amino acids long. From germline, CDR1 is LGHNA and CDR2 YNFKEQ. This CDR3 reads CASSRSQGGVYEQYF. Written as DNA, the CDR3 is TGTGCCAGCAGCCGGTCACAGGGGGGGGTCTACGAGCAGTACTTC.

The chain joins TRBV20-1 to TRBJ1-1; D is uncertain. CDR1 DFQATT and CDR2 SNEGSKA come from the germline V gene (reference sequence). V lost 1 base and J 1 base, leaving 7 bases between the germline ends. The CDR3 extends over 13 amino acids. The CDR3 DNA follows: TGCAGTGCTAGAGGTCCGTCGAACACTGAAGCTTTCTTT. This sequence encodes CSARGPSNTEAFF.

A single count supports this clonotype. Relative to the germline gene, one junction end is altered; a read error may explain this. V usage is TRBV6-4 and J usage is TRBJ2-7; tentative D call: TRBD1 (6 bases). The CDR3 covers 16 residues. Germline V CDR1 and CDR2: MRHNA, SNTAGT. CDR3: CASSDAALQGYYGQYF. DNA of the CDR3: TGTGCCAGCAGTGACGCCGCCCTACAGGGTTACTACGGGCAGTACTTC.

The chain is built from TRBV2 and TRBJ2-7; unclear D gene. The CDR3 covers 15 residues. The V gene's germline CDR1 is SNHLY and CDR2 FYNNEI. The germline V and J ends were trimmed by 1 base and 3 bases, with 13 bases remaining between them. The CDR3 loop reads CASSEGRRHNYEQYF. CDR3 sequence (DNA): TGTGCCAGCAGTGAAGGAAGGAGACATAACTACGAGCAGTACTTC.

The genes are TRBV3-1 and TRBJ2-4; 8 bases map to TRBD1. The J call may be mistaken, given a closer DNA end match to TRBJ2-7. CDR3 length: 14 residues. Germline lookup yields CDR1 LGHDT and CDR2 YNNKEL (reference sequence). The CDR3 DNA reads as TGTGCCAGCAGCCAAGATGCAGGGGGCCGCGAGCAGTACTTC. Protein product: CASSQDAGGREQYF.

V is TRBV6-1 and J is TRBJ2-4, with D perhaps TRBD1 (6 bases). The J call is uncertain, as TRBJ2-7 better fits the DNA end. The CDR3 consists of 14 residues. Germline V lookup: CDR1 MNHNS, CDR2 SASEGT. The CDR3 sequence: CASSPGHLSYEQYF. The CDR3, as DNA: TGTGCCAGCAGTCCGGGACATCTTTCCTACGAGCAGTACTTC.

The chain employs TRBV6-1 and TRBJ1-2; 7 positions match TRBD1. The CDR3 contains 13 residues. Germline lookup yields CDR1 MNHNS and CDR2 SASEGT. Trimming cost V 11 bases and J 5 bases; bases outside gene matches: 11. CDR3 nucleotides: TGTGCCGCACGGGACAGAGACCGATATGGCTACACCTTC. Its protein is CAARDRDRYGYTF.

This clonotype showed up just a few times. The chain has TRBV6-2 or TRBV6-3 and TRBJ2-3; TRBD1 matches at 7 bases. Germline values: CDR1 MNHEY, CDR2 SVGEGT. V was pared by 5 bases and J by 3 bases, with 11 bases of the junction left unmatched. The CDR3 is made up of 16 amino acids. The CDR3 region has the DNA TGTGCCAGCAGTCGACCTCGGGACAGTGAGACAGATACGCAGTATTTT. Amino acid sequence: CASSRPRDSETDTQYF.

The chain has TRBV5-1 and TRBJ2-5; 11 nucleotides align to TRBD2. The CDR3 has 18 amino acids. CDR1 is SGHRS and CDR2 is YFSETQ in the germline V gene. J gave up 11 bases and V 4 bases, and 22 bases lay outside the gene matches. The chain's CDR3 is CASSQALAGVSSYNEQYF. The CDR3 region has the DNA TGCGCCAGCAGCCAGGCACTAGCGGGAGTCTCCTCCTACAATGAGCAGTACTTC.

The V call is TRBV20-1, the J call TRBJ2-1, with 11 bases fitting TRBD2. The CDR3 is 14 residues long. J lost 6 bases, V lost 3 bases, and 4 bases had no gene match. Germline CDR1 is DFQATT and CDR2 is SNEGSKA (reference sequence). Here the CDR3 reads CSARVAGGLNEQFF. The CDR3 nucleotides are TGCAGTGCTAGGGTAGCGGGAGGGCTCAATGAGCAGTTCTTC.

This clonotype was seen a few times. The chain has TRBV15 and TRBJ2-3; tentative D call: TRBD2 (7 bases). Looked up from germline, CDR1 is LNHNV and CDR2 is YYDKDF (reference sequence). Trimming removed 0 bases at V and 2 bases at J, with 15 bases between. CDR3 size: 17 residues. CDR3 nucleotides: TGTGCCACCAGCAGAGATCCCAGGGGAGGGTACACAGATACGCAGTATTTT. This encodes CATSRDPRGGYTDTQYF.

In this sample, this clonotype turned up a few times. V gene TRBV20-1 combines with J gene TRBJ2-7; tentative D call: TRBD1 (6 bases). V lost 0 bases and J lost 5, with 8 bases in between. The CDR3 extends over 12 amino acids. Looked up from germline, CDR1 is DFQATT and CDR2 is SNEGSKA (reference sequence). The CDR3: CSARDGGDEQYF. Written as DNA, the CDR3 is TGCAGTGCTAGAGATGGGGGCGACGAGCAGTACTTC.

The table lists this clonotype with a few counts. The chain employs TRBV20-1 and TRBJ2-1; tentative D call: TRBD2 (6 bases). This CDR3 region has 15 residues. CDR1 DFQATT and CDR2 SNEGSKA come from the germline V gene (reference sequence). The germline V and J ends were trimmed by 6 bases and 4 bases, with 19 bases remaining between them. The CDR3 spells CSATMEGRLYNEQFF. CDR3 sequence (DNA): TGCAGTGCCACAATGGAGGGCAGGCTTTACAATGAGCAGTTCTTC.